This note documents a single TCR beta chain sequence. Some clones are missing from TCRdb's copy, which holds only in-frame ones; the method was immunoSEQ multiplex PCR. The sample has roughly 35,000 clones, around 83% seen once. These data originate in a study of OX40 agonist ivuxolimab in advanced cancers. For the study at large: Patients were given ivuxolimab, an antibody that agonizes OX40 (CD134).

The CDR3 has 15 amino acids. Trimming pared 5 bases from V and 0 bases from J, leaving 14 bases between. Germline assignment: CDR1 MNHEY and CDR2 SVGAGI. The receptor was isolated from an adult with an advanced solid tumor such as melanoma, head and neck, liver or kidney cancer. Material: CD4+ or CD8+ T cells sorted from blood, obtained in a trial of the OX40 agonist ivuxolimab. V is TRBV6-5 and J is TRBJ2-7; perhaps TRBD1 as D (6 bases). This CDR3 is CASSAGQTSSYEQYF. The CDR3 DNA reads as TGTGCCAGCAGTGCAGGACAGACGAGCTCCTACGAGCAGTACTTC.